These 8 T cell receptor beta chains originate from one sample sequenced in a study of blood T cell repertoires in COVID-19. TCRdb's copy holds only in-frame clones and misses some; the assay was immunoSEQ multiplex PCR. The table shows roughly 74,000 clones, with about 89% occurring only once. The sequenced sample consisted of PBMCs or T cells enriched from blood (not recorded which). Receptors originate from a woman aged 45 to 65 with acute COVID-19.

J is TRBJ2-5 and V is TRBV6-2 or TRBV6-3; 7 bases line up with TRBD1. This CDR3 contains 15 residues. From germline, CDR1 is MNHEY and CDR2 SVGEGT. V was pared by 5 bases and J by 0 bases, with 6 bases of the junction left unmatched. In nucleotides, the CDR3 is TGTGCCAGCAGTCCCGGGACAGAATACCAAGAGACCCAGTACTTC. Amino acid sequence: CASSPGTEYQETQYF.

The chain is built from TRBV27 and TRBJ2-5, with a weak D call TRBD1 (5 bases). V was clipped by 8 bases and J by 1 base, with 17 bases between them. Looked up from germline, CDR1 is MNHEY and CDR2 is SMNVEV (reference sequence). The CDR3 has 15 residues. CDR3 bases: TGTGCCAGCCTGGTTTTGTGCAGGGTCCAAGAGACCCAGTACTTC. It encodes CASLVLCRVQETQYF.

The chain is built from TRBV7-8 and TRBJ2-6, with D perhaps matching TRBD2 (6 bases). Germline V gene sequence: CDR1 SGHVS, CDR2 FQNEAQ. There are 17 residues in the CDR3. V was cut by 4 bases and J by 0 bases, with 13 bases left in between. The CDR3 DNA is TGTGCCAGCAGCTCCTACCCCGGGGGCTCTGGGGCCAACGTCCTGACTTTC. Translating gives CASSSYPGGSGANVLTF. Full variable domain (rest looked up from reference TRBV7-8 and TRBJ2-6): GAGVSQSPRYKVAKRGQDVALRCDPISGHVSLFWYQQALGQGPEFLTYFQNEAQLDKSGLPSDRFFAERPEGSVSTLKIQRTQQEDSAVYLCASSSYPGGSGANVLTFGAGSRLTVL.

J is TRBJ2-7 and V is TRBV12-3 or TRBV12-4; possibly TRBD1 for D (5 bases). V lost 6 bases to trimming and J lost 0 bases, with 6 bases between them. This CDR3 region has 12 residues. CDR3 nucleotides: TGTGCCAGCAGCAGGGCCTCCTACGAGCAGTACTTC. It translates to CASSRASYEQYF.

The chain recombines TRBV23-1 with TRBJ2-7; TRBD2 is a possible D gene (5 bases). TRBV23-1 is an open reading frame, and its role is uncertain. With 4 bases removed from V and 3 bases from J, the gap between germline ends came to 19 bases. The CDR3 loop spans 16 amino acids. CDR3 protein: CASSPRGRYQNYEQYF. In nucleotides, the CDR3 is TGCGCCAGCAGTCCGCGCGGGCGGTACCAAAACTACGAGCAGTACTTC.

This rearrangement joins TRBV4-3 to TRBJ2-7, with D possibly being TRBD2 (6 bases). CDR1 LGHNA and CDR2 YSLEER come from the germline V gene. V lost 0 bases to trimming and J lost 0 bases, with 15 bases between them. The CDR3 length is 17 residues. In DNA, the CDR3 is TGCGCCAGCAGCCAAGATTGGGGGTGGGACTCCTCCTACGAGCAGTACTTC. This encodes CASSQDWGWDSSYEQYF.

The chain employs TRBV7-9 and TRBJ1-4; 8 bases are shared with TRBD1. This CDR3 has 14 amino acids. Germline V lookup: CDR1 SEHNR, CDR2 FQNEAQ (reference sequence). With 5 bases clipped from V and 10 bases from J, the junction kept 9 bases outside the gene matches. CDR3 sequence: CASSPPTGVGKLFF. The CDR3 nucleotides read TGTGCCAGCAGCCCCCCGACAGGGGTGGGAAAACTGTTTTTT.

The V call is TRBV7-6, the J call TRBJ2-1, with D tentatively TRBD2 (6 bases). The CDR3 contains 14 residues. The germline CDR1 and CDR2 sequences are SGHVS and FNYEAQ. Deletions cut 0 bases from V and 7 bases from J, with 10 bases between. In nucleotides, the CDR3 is TGTGCCAGCAGCTTAGCACTTGGAGGGAATGAGCAGTTCTTC. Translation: CASSLALGGNEQFF.